This T cell receptor (beta chain) was documented in a study of vaccination and CD4 T cells after COVID-19. Study-level information: Some control cultures received a CEFX pool, which served as the positive control. Others received an HIV-1 Nef pool or no peptide.

Oncomine TCR Beta short-read sequencing was applied to DNA from cultured CD4+ T cells. Using its own MiXCR run on the PCR reads, TCRdb lists one record per CDR3 protein. The table lists 10,000 to 15,000 distinct CDR3 sequences, around 60% of them singletons, with 14% to 15% in the top ten. Noted treatment: approximately 9-day PBMC culture with coronavirus spike peptide pools or control peptides (ViraFEST assay). To note about this clonotype: Antigen specificity is unknown.

The CDR3 loop spans 14 amino acids. Trimming took 4 bases from V and 11 from J, leaving 15 bases between them. In germline, CDR1 is MGHDK, CDR2 SYGVNS. This rearrangement joins TRBV25-1 to TRBJ1-6, with D possibly matching TRBD1 (6 bases). The sequencing input was CD4+ T cells from blood, cultured in vitro. The TCR comes from a human donor who had recovered from COVID-19. CDR3 in DNA: TGTGCCAGCAGTGTTAAGGGGACACGGACACCCCTCCACTTT. Translating it yields CASSVKGTRTPLHF.